These 10 T cell receptor beta chains came from one sample sequenced in a study of T cells in localized non-small cell lung cancer. This table comes from immunoSEQ multiplex PCR, and its TCRdb copy is limited to in-frame clones, with some not included. The table has about 15,000 clones, roughly 89% seen once. The specimen comprised peripheral blood mononuclear cells, sampled before any cancer treatment. All receptors derive from a woman aged 35 to 69 with stage III lung adenocarcinoma.

The gene calls are TRBV30 and TRBJ2-1; D is uncertain. Looked up from germline, CDR1 is GTSNPN and CDR2 is SVGIG (reference sequence). CDR3 length equals 14 residues. The V gene lost 3 bases and the J gene lost 7 bases, with 16 bases spanning the gap. The CDR3 coding sequence is TGTGCCTGGAGCGCGCAGGATTTGAGGAATGAGCAGTTCTTC. This translates into CAWSAQDLRNEQFF.

V is TRBV4-2 and J is TRBJ1-1; D not certain. V lost 1 base and J lost 3, with 6 bases in between. The CDR3 is made up of 13 amino acids. Germline CDR1 and CDR2: LGHNA and YNFKEQ. The DNA for the CDR3 is TGTGCCAGCAGCCAAGTTGGGGACACTGAAGCTTTCTTT. The encoded protein is CASSQVGDTEAFF.

This clone was detected only once. The V and J genes are TRBV5-1 and TRBJ2-1, with TRBD2 as a possible D gene (6 bases). CDR1 is SGHRS and CDR2 is YFSETQ in the germline V gene. V was cut by 5 bases and J by 8 bases, with 20 bases left in between. This CDR3 comprises 15 residues. The CDR3 sequence: CASSPTLTSTHEQFF. The CDR3 DNA is TGCGCCAGCAGTCCGACCTTAACTAGCACCCATGAGCAGTTCTTC.

DNA for the CDR3: TGTGCCAGCAGCGTAGAGTGGCAGGGGGCAAGTTTCTATGGCTACACCTTC. It yields the protein CASSVEWQGASFYGYTF. The chain combines TRBV9 with TRBJ1-2; TRBD1 matches 8 bases. Germline V gene data show CDR1 as SGDLS and CDR2 as YYNGEE. V lost 0 bases to trimming and J lost 4 bases; unmatched junction nucleotides: 11. This CDR3 has 17 amino acids.

The V gene is TRBV28, the J gene TRBJ2-2; TRBD1 aligns across 7 bases. Germline assignment: CDR1 MDHEN and CDR2 SYDVKM. The J segment lost 8 bases and the V segment lost 7 bases, leaving 4 bases of the junction unmatched. This CDR3 has 12 amino acids. CDR3 nucleotide sequence: TGTGCCAGCATTGACAGGGCAGGGGAGCTGTTTTTT. The encoded protein is CASIDRAGELFF.

This clone was seen only once. J is TRBJ2-3 and V is TRBV5-6; no firm D call. The V end lost 4 bases, the J end lost 0 bases, and 12 bases lay between the germline ends. The CDR3 runs to 15 residues. The germline CDR1 and CDR2 sequences are SGHDT and YYEEEE. CDR3 sequence (DNA): TGTGCCAGCAGCGGATCTATTTGGAGCACAGATACGCAGTATTTT. It codes for CASSGSIWSTDTQYF.

The V gene is TRBV5-6, the J gene TRBJ1-1; 8 bases map to TRBD1. The germline V gene encodes CDR1 SGHDT and CDR2 YYEEEE. This CDR3 has 16 residues. Losses at the gene ends were 1 base for V and 2 bases for J; bases not matched to a gene: 7. Here the CDR3 DNA reads TGTGCCAGCAGCTTGAGGCAGGGGGCAAGAAACACTGAAGCTTTCTTT. Amino acid sequence: CASSLRQGARNTEAFF. The full variable domain, completed using reference TRBV5-6 and TRBJ1-1, is DAGVTQSPTHLIKTRGQQVTLRCSPKSGHDTVSWYQQALGQGPQFIFQYYEEEERQRGNFPDRFSGHQFPNYSSELNVNALLLGDSALYLCASSLRQGARNTEAFFGQGTRLTVV.

The chain employs TRBV18 and TRBJ2-5; TRBD2 might be the D (7 bases). CDR1 is KGHSH, CDR2 LQKENI, per germline. CDR3 length: 15 residues. Trimming removed 5 bases at V and 5 bases at J, with 18 bases between. The CDR3: CASSAQPGGQETQYF. The CDR3 DNA sequence: TGTGCCAGCTCAGCCCAACCGGGGGGCCAGGAGACCCAGTACTTC.

The chain joins TRBV27 to TRBJ2-1; D might be TRBD1 (5 bases). V was shortened by 8 bases and J by 6 bases, with 11 bases between the two germline ends. The germline CDR1 and CDR2 sequences are MNHEY and SMNVEV (reference sequence). This CDR3 has 12 residues. The CDR3 bases are TGTGCCAGCTACGACAGTTTCAATGAGCAGTTCTTC. Its protein product is CASYDSFNEQFF.

This clone was detected only once. This sequence joins TRBV7-8 and TRBJ1-1, with a weak D call TRBD1 (5 bases). The CDR3 spans 16 residues. V lost 4 bases to trimming and J lost 2 bases, with 17 bases between them. CDR1 and CDR2 from the germline V gene are SGHVS and FQNEAQ. Written as DNA, the CDR3 is TGTGCCAGCAGCTCCGTCAGGGCCGAACCCAACACTGAAGCTTTCTTT. This codes for CASSSVRAEPNTEAFF.